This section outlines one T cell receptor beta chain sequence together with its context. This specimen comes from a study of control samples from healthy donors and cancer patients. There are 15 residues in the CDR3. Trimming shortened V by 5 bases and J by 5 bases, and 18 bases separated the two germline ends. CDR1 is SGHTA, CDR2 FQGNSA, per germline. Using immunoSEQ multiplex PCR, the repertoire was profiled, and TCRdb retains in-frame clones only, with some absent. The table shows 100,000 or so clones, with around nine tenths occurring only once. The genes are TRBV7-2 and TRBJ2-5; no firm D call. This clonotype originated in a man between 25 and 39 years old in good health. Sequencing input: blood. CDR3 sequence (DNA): TGTGCCAGCAGCGTTAGTAGTCCTGCAAGGGAGACCCAGTACTTC. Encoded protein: CASSVSSPARETQYF.